Listed below are T cell receptor beta chains from one sample, sequenced in a study of cytomegalovirus exposure and HLA in healthy donors. Produced via immunoSEQ multiplex PCR; TCRdb's table is partial and in-frame only. The table shows about 150,000 clones, with 64% occurring only once. Specimen: PBMCs. These receptors were obtained from a woman aged 30 to 39 in good health and CMV-seropositive. The CDR3 runs from the conserved cysteine through the conserved F or W. D genes are given only for firm matches. Only some rows state a clone size, as once, few, many or a class for expanded clones.

cdr3_aa cdr3_nt d_call clone_size j_call cdr3_length v_call
CASLGRDEAFF TGTGCCAGCCTGGGGAGGGATGAAGCTTTCTTT NA once TRBJ1-1 11 TRBV19
CASSIGSGGTTDTQYF TGTGCCAGTAGTATCGGTAGCGGGGGGACCACAGATACGCAGTATTTT TRBD2 NA TRBJ2-3 16 TRBV19
CASSWDYRQETQYF TGTGCCAGCTCATGGGACTACCGCCAAGAGACCCAGTACTTC TRBD2 once TRBJ2-5 14 TRBV18
CAWGTGYFSDTQYF TGTGCCTGGGGGACAGGGTATTTTTCAGATACGCAGTATTTT TRBD1 NA TRBJ2-3 14 TRBV30
CASSGPARDRVTHEQYF TGTGCCAGCAGTGGACCTGCCCGGGACAGGGTGACCCACGAGCAGTACTTC TRBD1 NA TRBJ2-7 17 TRBV2
CASTLAGGAYNEQFF TGTGCCAGCACATTAGCGGGAGGGGCATACAATGAGCAGTTCTTC TRBD2 once TRBJ2-1 15 TRBV27
CASSWTGDTEAFF TGTGCCAGCAGTTGGACAGGCGACACTGAAGCTTTCTTT TRBD1 NA TRBJ1-1 13 TRBV27
CAISPGGDGNTIYF TGTGCCATCAGCCCTGGGGGGGACGGAAACACCATATATTTT NA NA TRBJ1-3 14 TRBV10-3
CASTAGTGFRDSPLHF TGTGCCAGCACCGCCGGGACAGGGTTTAGGGATTCACCCCTCCACTTT TRBD1 few TRBJ1-6 16 TRBV9
CASSESNDEQYF TGCGCCAGCAGTGAGTCCAATGACGAGCAGTACTTC NA NA TRBJ2-7 12 TRBV10-1
CASSLAVGTEAFF TGTGCCAGCAGCTTGGCGGTTGGCACTGAAGCTTTCTTT NA few TRBJ1-1 13 TRBV5-6
CASSEAAGYGYTF TGTGCCAGCAGTGAAGCGGCAGGATATGGCTACACCTTC NA NA TRBJ1-2 13 TRBV6-1
CASSPPEGGAGTEAFF TGTGCCAGCTCACCACCGGAAGGGGGCGCGGGTACTGAAGCTTTCTTT TRBD1 few TRBJ1-1 16 TRBV18
CASSESRASGIYEQYF TGCGCCAGCAGTGAGTCGCGGGCTAGCGGGATTTACGAGCAGTACTTC TRBD2 NA TRBJ2-7 16 TRBV10-1
CASTESEKLFF TGTGCCAGCACCGAGTCGGAAAAACTGTTTTTT NA NA TRBJ1-4 11 TRBV2
CASSLVADTQYF TGTGCCAGCAGCTTGGTCGCAGATACGCAGTATTTT NA NA TRBJ2-3 12 TRBV5-6
CASRDITSGGRDTQYF TGTGCCAGCAGGGACATCACTAGCGGGGGGCGAGATACGCAGTATTTT TRBD2 NA TRBJ2-3 16 TRBV2
CASLRPGGGYTF TGTGCCAGCCTCCGGCCGGGTGGTGGCTACACCTTC NA NA TRBJ1-2 12 TRBV6-5
CASSLVGSLLFYEQYF TGTGCCAGCAGCCTTGTTGGGAGCCTCCTCTTCTACGAGCAGTACTTC NA NA TRBJ2-7 16 TRBV5-6
CASSLASEEKLFF TGTGCCAGCAGTTTAGCCTCTGAGGAAAAACTGTTTTTT NA NA TRBJ1-4 13 TRBV28
CASSPGYIQYF TGTGCCAGCAGCCCAGGCTACATTCAGTACTTC NA NA TRBJ2-4 11 TRBV6-6
CASSLRWPPETQYF TGTGCCAGCAGTTTACGTTGGCCTCCAGAGACCCAGTACTTC NA few TRBJ2-5 14 TRBV6-5
CASSLGRGAFSTEAFF TGCGCCAGCAGCTTGGGAAGGGGTGCCTTCAGCACTGAAGCTTTCTTT NA few TRBJ1-1 16 TRBV5-1
CASTDGGRYGYTF TGTGCCAGCACCGACGGGGGGAGGTATGGCTACACCTTC NA few TRBJ1-2 13 TRBV6-5